The next 15 T cell receptor beta chains were all read from a single sample in a study of glioma-infiltrating T cells. The iRepertoire nested amplicon-rescue multiplex PCR amplified TCR alpha and beta CDR3s from RNA. TCRdb fed the multiplex PCR reads into MiXCR, producing one record per CDR3 protein. The repertoire holds tens of thousands of distinct CDR3 sequences, with 23% as singletons. The sequenced material came from glioma tissue, nonneoplastic brain tissue, or PBMCs (not recorded which). These TCRs come from a human donor with low-grade glioma or glioblastoma, undergoing nonglioma brain surgery, or in good health (not recorded which).

On this clonotype: Given a much more abundant clone one base away, this may be a read error. The V call is TRBV6-5, the J call TRBJ2-7, with D tentatively TRBD1 or TRBD2 (5 bases each). Germline-derived CDR1 and CDR2 are MNHEY and SVGAGI. The CDR3 is 15 amino acids. CDR3 residues: CAGSYRPGHDYEQYF. CDR3 nucleotides: TGTGCCGGCAGTTACAGGCCGGGGCACGACTACGAGCAGTACTTC.

The chain carries TRBV6-2 or TRBV6-3 and TRBJ1-6; tentative D call: TRBD1 (5 bases). CDR3 length: 16 residues. The germline CDR1 and CDR2 sequences are MNHEY and SVGEGT. V lost 6 bases and J lost 8, with 20 bases in between. The CDR3 loop reads CASREWESRVDSPLHF. As DNA, the CDR3 is TGTGCCAGCAGAGAATGGGAGTCCAGGGTGGATTCACCCCTCCACTTT.

Comments on this clonotype: It may be a read error: a sequence one base away is much more abundant. The chain links TRBV9 to TRBJ1-5; the D is unclear. The germline V gene has CDR1 SGDLS and CDR2 YYNGEE. The CDR3 has 14 amino acids. The V end lost 0 bases, the J end lost 10 bases, and 14 bases lay between the germline ends. The CDR3 reads CASSVDPGRHPQHF. The CDR3 coding sequence is TGTGCCAGCAGCGTAGATCCGGGAAGGCACCCCCAGCATTTT.

Concerning this clonotype: Sequence at one end of the junction differs from germline and may be a read error. This chain links TRBV20-1 with TRBJ2-5; D unresolved. This CDR3 is 13 amino acids long. CDR1 is DFQATT and CDR2 is SNEGSKA in the germline V gene (reference sequence). CDR3 in amino acids: CSATTSTQEIQYF. CDR3 coding DNA: TGCAGTGCGACGACGTCGACACAAGAGATCCAGTACTTC.

For this clonotype: This may arise from a read error, as a much more abundant clone is one base away. The CDR3 DNA reads as TGTGCCAGCAGCGCTCTAGCGGCAGTTAAGGGCGAGCAGTACTTC. Its protein product is CASSALAAVKGEQYF. The chain joins TRBV14 to TRBJ2-7; 7 bases are shared with TRBD2. Trimming at V came to 5 bases and at J to 6 bases, leaving 13 bases not matched to a gene. Germline V CDR1 and CDR2: SGHDN, FVKESK. CDR3 length equals 15 residues. The full variable domain, with the rest looked up from reference TRBV14 and TRBJ2-7, is EAGVTQFPSHSVIEKGQTVTLRCDPISGHDNLYWYRRVMGKEIKFLLHFVKESKQDESGMPNNRFLAERTGGTYSTLKVQPAELEDSGVYFCASSALAAVKGEQYFGPGTRLTVT.

This clonotype was detected only a few times. The CDR3 is CASSLPSRGPTTQYF. In DNA form, the CDR3 reads TGTGCCAGCAGCTTGCCAAGTCGGGGCCCTACAACGCAGTATTTT. The chain joins TRBV5-4 to TRBJ2-3; D possibly uses TRBD1 or TRBD2 (5 bases each). The CDR3 covers 15 residues. V was pared by 1 base and J by 9 bases, with 18 bases between. The germline V gene encodes CDR1 SGHNT and CDR2 YYREEE (reference sequence). The whole variable domain, remainder taken from reference TRBV5-4 and TRBJ2-3, is ETGVTQSPTHLIKTRGQQVTLRCSSQSGHNTVSWYQQALGQGPQFIFQYYREEENGRGNFPPRFSGLQFPNYSSELNVNALELDDSALYLCASSLPSRGPTTQYFGPGTRLTVL.

This clonotype was seen repeatedly, ten times or more. The chain couples TRBV20-1 to TRBJ2-5, with D hard to call. V shed 0 bases and J shed 5 bases, with 13 bases lying between them. This CDR3 region has 14 residues. Germline V gene sequence: CDR1 DFQATT, CDR2 SNEGSKA (reference sequence). The CDR3 sequence: CSARERNRVETQYF. The CDR3 coding sequence is TGCAGTGCTAGAGAAAGGAATAGGGTGGAGACCCAGTACTTC.

There are many counts of this clonotype. V usage is TRBV6-2 or TRBV6-3 and J usage is TRBJ2-7, with D possibly TRBD2 on 5 matching bases. V was cut by 11 bases and J by 4 bases, with 18 bases left in between. Germline values: CDR1 MNHEY, CDR2 SVGEGT. This CDR3 contains 13 residues. The CDR3 DNA reads TGTGCCGTGGGTCTAGCAGCCGCTTACGAGCAGTACTTC. It specifies CAVGLAAAYEQYF.

This clonotype was observed at least ten times. The CDR3 DNA sequence: TGTGCCAGCAGACCCTACTACGACGCTGAAGCTTTCTTT. As protein: CASRPYYDAEAFF. The chain has TRBV2 and TRBJ1-1; no definite D call. There are 13 residues in the CDR3. Trimming took off 6 bases at V and 6 bases at J, with 14 bases between the two ends. Germline V CDR1 and CDR2: SNHLY, FYNNEI.

Turning to this clonotype: A much bigger clone sits one base away, suggesting this may be a read error. The chain combines TRBV18 with TRBJ1-3; D unclear. Germline CDR1 KGHSH, CDR2 LQKENI. The germline V and J ends were trimmed by 0 bases and 4 bases, with 13 bases remaining between them. The length of the CDR3 is 16 residues. CDR3 sequence: CASSPPSGEAGNTIYF. The CDR3 DNA is TGTGCCAGCTCACCACCCTCCGGGGAGGCCGGAAACACCATATATTTT.

This clonotype is deemed medium-sized (0.01 to 0.1%). This chain connects TRBV6-2 or TRBV6-3 to TRBJ2-3; tentative D call: TRBD2 (6 bases). The germline gives CDR1 MNHEY, CDR2 SVGEGT. This CDR3 contains 13 residues. V was shortened by 5 bases and J by 3 bases, with 9 bases between the two germline ends. The CDR3 loop is CASSRGLTDTQYF. CDR3 DNA sequence: TGTGCCAGCAGTCGGGGACTTACAGATACGCAGTATTTT.

A word on this clonotype: It may be a read error: a sequence one base away is much more abundant. No conserved phenylalanine or tryptophan is present at the end of the CDR3, so a read error is the likely explanation. This chain links TRBV3-1 with TRBJ1-2; D gene ambiguous. The germline V and J ends were trimmed by 1 base and 3 bases, with 3 bases remaining between them. CDR3 size: 12 residues. CDR1 is LGHDT, CDR2 YNNKEL, per germline (reference sequence). The CDR3 sequence: CASSQADYGYTI. CDR3 sequence (DNA): TGTGCCAGCAGCCAAGCGGACTATGGCTACACCATC.

This clonotype was seen only a few times. V and J are TRBV10-3 and TRBJ2-1; weak D call: TRBD2 (6 bases). V shed 8 bases and J shed 0 bases, with 17 bases lying between them. Looked up from germline, CDR1 is ENHRY and CDR2 is SYGVKD. CDR3 size: 16 residues. CDR3 in DNA: TGTGCCATCGCAGGGAGGTCCCAAAGCTCCTACAATGAGCAGTTCTTC. Encoded protein: CAIAGRSQSSYNEQFF.

This clonotype occurred many times. The rearrangement links TRBV2 to TRBJ2-7, with 11 bases fitting TRBD1. The CDR3 covers 14 residues. CDR1 and CDR2 (germline): SNHLY, FYNNEI. V shed 6 bases and J 3 bases; nucleotides not matched to a gene: 4. The CDR3, as DNA: TGTGCCAGCAGGGGGGGACAGGGGGTCTACGAGCAGTACTTC. Its translation is CASRGGQGVYEQYF. The whole variable domain, remainder taken from reference TRBV2 and TRBJ2-7, is EPEVTQTPSHQVTQMGQEVILRCVPISNHLYFYWYRQILGQKVEFLVSFYNNEISEKSEIFDDQFSVERPDGSNFTLKIRSTKLEDSAMYFCASRGGQGVYEQYFGPGTRLTVT.

The genes are TRBV5-6 and TRBJ2-5; the D gene is possibly TRBD1 (5 bases). Germline values: CDR1 SGHDT, CDR2 YYEEEE. Trimming removed 1 base at V and 7 bases at J, with 14 bases between. The CDR3 extends over 14 amino acids. The CDR3 DNA reads as TGTGCCAGCAGCTTGCAGCTGGGGCTAGGGACCCAGTACTTC. Residues: CASSLQLGLGTQYF.